This TCR beta chain was sequenced for a study of blood T cell repertoires in COVID-19. Repertoires were generated with immunoSEQ multiplex PCR, while TCRdb's copy carries only in-frame clones and drops some. This table has fewer than 250,000 clones, 88% appearing once. Trimming removed 6 bases at V and 3 bases at J, with 5 bases between. The CDR3 is 11 amino acids. In germline, CDR1 is MNHEY, CDR2 SVGAGI. This clonotype was sampled from a man aged 70-80 years with acute or convalescent COVID-19. The chain joins TRBV6-5 to TRBJ2-5; the D is unclear. The sequencing sample was made of peripheral blood. Here the CDR3 reads CASRSEETQYF. Written as DNA, the CDR3 is TGTGCCAGCAGGTCGGAAGAGACCCAGTACTTC.